The entry below describes one T cell receptor (beta chain). These data come from a study of T cells in Graves' hyperthyroidism and ophthalmopathy. Researchers took RNA transcripts and amplified the TCR beta CDR3 regions from them. The primer set for the first-round RT-PCR of the TCR CDR3 was HTBI. TCRdb itself ran the multiplex PCR reads through MiXCR, one entry per CDR3 protein. Among around 360,000 distinct CDR3 sequences listed, around 15% were seen once. The sequenced sample consisted of blood. The clonotype was recovered from a woman aged 60-75 years with Graves' ophthalmopathy.

The CDR3 nucleotides read TGTGCCAGCAGCCAAACCCCGGCCAGGGCTTACGAGCAGTACTTC. This codes for CASSQTPARAYEQYF. This sequence joins TRBV3-1 and TRBJ2-7; D is perhaps TRBD1 (5 bases). Looked up from germline, CDR1 is LGHDT and CDR2 is YNNKEL (reference sequence). V lost 2 bases to trimming and J lost 4 bases, with 15 bases between them. This CDR3 contains 15 residues.